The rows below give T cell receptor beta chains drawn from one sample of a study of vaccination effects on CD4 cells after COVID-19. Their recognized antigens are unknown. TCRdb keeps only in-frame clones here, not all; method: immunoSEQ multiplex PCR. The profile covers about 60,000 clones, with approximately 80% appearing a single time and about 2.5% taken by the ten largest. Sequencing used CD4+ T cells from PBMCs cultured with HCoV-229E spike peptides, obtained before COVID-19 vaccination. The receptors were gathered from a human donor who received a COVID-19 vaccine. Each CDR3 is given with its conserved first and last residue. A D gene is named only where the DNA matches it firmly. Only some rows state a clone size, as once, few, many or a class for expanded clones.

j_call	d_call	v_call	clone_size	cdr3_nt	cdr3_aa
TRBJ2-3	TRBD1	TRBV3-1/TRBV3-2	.	TGTGCCAGCAGCCAAGATAGCTGGACAGGGCTGGGAGATACGCAGTATTTT	CASSQDSWTGLGDTQYF
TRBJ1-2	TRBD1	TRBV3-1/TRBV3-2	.	TGTGCCAGTACTCTACAGGGGGTAGATGGCTACACCTTC	CASTLQGVDGYTF
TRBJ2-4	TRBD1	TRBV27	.	TGTGCCAGCAGGCAGGGACAGGGCAAAAACATTCAGTACTTC	CASRQGQGKNIQYF
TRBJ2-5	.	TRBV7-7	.	TGTGCCAGCAGCCCCGTCCAAGAGACCCAGTACTTC	CASSPVQETQYF
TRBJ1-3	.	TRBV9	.	TGTGCCAGCAGCGTAGAACCTGCGGCCAGTAACACCATATATTTT	CASSVEPAASNTIYF
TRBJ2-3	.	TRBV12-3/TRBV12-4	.	TGTGCCAGCAGTTTAGACAGAACAGATACGCAGTATTTT	CASSLDRTDTQYF
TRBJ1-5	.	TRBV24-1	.	TGTGCCACCAGCAGTATGGACTCGGAGACCAATCAGCCCCAGCATTTT	CATSSMDSETNQPQHF
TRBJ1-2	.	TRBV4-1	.	TGCGCCAGCAGCACCCAGACGGAATCCTATGGCTACACCTTC	CASSTQTESYGYTF
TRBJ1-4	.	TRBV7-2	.	TGTGCCAGCAGCTTGGTCGGGGGTCAGGGTGAAAAACTGTTTTTT	CASSLVGGQGEKLFF
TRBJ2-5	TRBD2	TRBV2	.	TGTGCCAGCAGTGGGACTAGCGGAGGAGAGACCCAGTACTTC	CASSGTSGGETQYF
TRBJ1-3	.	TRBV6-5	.	TGTGCCAGCAGTTACTCGACGGGGTACTCTGGAAACACCATATATTTT	CASSYSTGYSGNTIYF
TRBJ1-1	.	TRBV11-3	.	TGTGCCAGCAGCTTGCAGGGACTGAACACTGAAGCTTTCTTT	CASSLQGLNTEAFF
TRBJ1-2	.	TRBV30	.	TGTGCCTGGACCCGGGAGTTCTCTAACTATGGCTACACCTTC	CAWTREFSNYGYTF
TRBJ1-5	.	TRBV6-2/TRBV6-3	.	TGTGCCAGCAGTTACGGGGGAAGCAATCAGCCCCAGCATTTT	CASSYGGSNQPQHF
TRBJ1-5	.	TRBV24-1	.	TGTGCCACCAGTGATGGTAGGGGACAACAGCCCCAGCATTTT	CATSDGRGQQPQHF
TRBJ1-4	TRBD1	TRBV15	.	TGTGCCACCAGCACTTACAGGGGGGCCGCCAGAAGTGAAAAACTGTTTTTT	CATSTYRGAARSEKLFF
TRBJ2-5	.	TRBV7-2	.	TGTGCCAGCAGCTTTAATCACCAGGAGACCCAGTACTTC	CASSFNHQETQYF
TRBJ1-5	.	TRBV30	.	TGTGCCTGGAGTTTCGGGCAGGGCCTGAATCAGCCCCAGCATTTT	CAWSFGQGLNQPQHF
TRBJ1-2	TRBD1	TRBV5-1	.	TGCGCCAGCAGCTTGACAGGGGGTCGTAACTATGGCTACACCTTC	CASSLTGGRNYGYTF
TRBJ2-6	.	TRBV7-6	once	TGTGCCAGCAGCTTAGTAGTGGGGTCTGTGTCTGGGGCCAACGTCCTGACTTTC	CASSLVVGSVSGANVLTF
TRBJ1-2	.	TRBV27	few	TGTGCCAGCGCCTCAAGGTGGGGCGGCTATGGCTACACCTTC	CASASRWGGYGYTF
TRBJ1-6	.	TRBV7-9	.	TGTGCCAGCAGCCTGAATTCACCCCTCCACTTT	CASSLNSPLHF
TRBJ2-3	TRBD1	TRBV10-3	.	TGTGCCATCAACCGACAGGGGGCGAGGGATACGCAGTATTTT	CAINRQGARDTQYF
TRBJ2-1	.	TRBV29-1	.	TGCAGCGTTGTGGGTGGGGGAATCAATGAGCAGTTCTTC	CSVVGGGINEQFF
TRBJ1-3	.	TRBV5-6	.	TGTGCCAGCAGCTTTGCTATGGTATCTGGAAACACCATATATTTT	CASSFAMVSGNTIYF
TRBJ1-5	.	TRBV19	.	TGTGCCAGTATCCGGAGTCTTAGCAATCAGCCCCAGCATTTT	CASIRSLSNQPQHF
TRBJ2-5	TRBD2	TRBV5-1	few	TGCGCCAGCAGCTTGCTTGGCAGCGGGGGAACTTGGGAGACCCAGTACTTC	CASSLLGSGGTWETQYF
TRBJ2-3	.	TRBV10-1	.	TGCGCCAGCAGTGATGGGGGGGCCGGAGCAGATACGCAGTATTTT	CASSDGGAGADTQYF
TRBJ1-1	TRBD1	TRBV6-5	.	TGTGCCAGCAGGACGGACAGGGGGGTCACTGAAGCTTTCTTT	CASRTDRGVTEAFF